The 25 T cell receptor beta chains reported below all come from one sample, sequenced in a study of T cell responses to AZD1222 COVID-19 vaccine. Clones were sequenced by immunoSEQ multiplex PCR, and TCRdb holds only the in-frame ones, with some missing. The repertoire holds about 270,000 clones, with 94% as singletons. The sequencing used peripheral blood, collected 28 days after the second AZD1222 dose. These receptor sequences come from an adult who received the AZD1222 COVID-19 vaccine.

Details on this clone: This specimen includes other DNA sequences encoding the same CDR3. The chain combines TRBV18 with TRBJ1-1; 9 bases match TRBD1. Per the germline V gene, CDR1 is KGHSH and CDR2 is LQKENI. CDR3 length equals 13 residues. The junction had 3 bases not matched to a gene; V was cut back by 6 bases and J by 4 bases. The CDR3 sequence is CASSQTGGTEAFF. CDR3 sequence (DNA): TGTGCCAGCTCCCAGACAGGGGGCACTGAAGCTTTCTTT.

The chain combines TRBV7-9 with TRBJ1-6; the D is unclear. V lost 4 bases and J 0 bases, leaving 13 bases between the germline ends. Germline values: CDR1 SEHNR, CDR2 FQNEAQ (reference sequence). This CDR3 has 17 residues. The CDR3 spells CASSSSVGSSYNSPLHF. The CDR3 region has the DNA TGTGCCAGCAGCTCCTCAGTGGGAAGCTCCTATAATTCACCCCTCCACTTT.

This clone was observed once. V gene TRBV7-9 combines with J gene TRBJ2-7; TRBD1 matches at 8 bases. The CDR3 is 15 amino acids. V lost 6 bases, J lost 2 bases, and 9 bases stayed unmatched. Germline CDR1 is SEHNR and CDR2 is FQNEAQ (reference sequence). The chain's CDR3 is CASRPTGTGAYEQYF. CDR3 sequence (DNA): TGTGCCAGCAGGCCTACCGGGACAGGCGCCTACGAGCAGTACTTC.

The chain carries TRBV6-4 and TRBJ1-2; 7 bases align to TRBD1. The germline V gene has CDR1 MRHNA and CDR2 SNTAGT. This CDR3 has 19 residues. V gave up 2 bases and J gave up 2 bases; unmatched junction bases: 17. The CDR3 DNA is TGTGCCAGCAGTGACCGATTGGGTTCGGAAGGGGGCGCAAACTATGGCTACACCTTC. The encoded protein is CASSDRLGSEGGANYGYTF.

The chain couples TRBV6-2 or TRBV6-3 to TRBJ1-5; D uncertain. CDR3 length: 15 amino acids. Looked up from germline, CDR1 is MNHEY and CDR2 is SVGEGT. V was clipped by 5 bases and J by 2 bases, with 13 bases between them. CDR3 sequence: CASSGPGVRNQPQHF. CDR3 bases: TGTGCCAGCAGTGGTCCTGGGGTGCGCAATCAGCCCCAGCATTTT.

The chain combines TRBV4-3 with TRBJ1-5; weak D call: TRBD1 (5 bases). This CDR3 has 15 residues. The V end was cut by 0 bases, the J end by 5 bases, with 11 bases between. Germline CDR1 is LGHNA and CDR2 is YSLEER. The CDR3 DNA reads TGCGCCAGCAGCCAAGATGGGGGTTCCGATCAGCCCCAGCATTTT. Protein: CASSQDGGSDQPQHF.

The gene calls are TRBV25-1 and TRBJ2-5; 8 nucleotides align to TRBD1. Trimming removed 6 bases from V and 4 bases from J; junction bases left unmatched: 4. CDR1 and CDR2 from the germline V gene are MGHDK and SYGVNS. The CDR3 runs 13 residues. The CDR3 sequence: CASRQGGGETQYF. The CDR3 DNA reads TGTGCCAGCAGACAGGGGGGCGGAGAGACCCAGTACTTC.

This clone came up once. The genes are TRBV6-5 and TRBJ2-3; TRBD2 agrees at 11 bases. The CDR3 runs 15 residues. Germline V gene sequence: CDR1 MNHEY, CDR2 SVGAGI. V trimming: 6 bases; J trimming: 2 bases; junction bases outside the gene matches: 4. The chain's CDR3 is CASRLAGGPTDTQYF. DNA for the CDR3: TGTGCCAGCAGATTAGCGGGAGGGCCCACAGATACGCAGTATTTT.

The chain carries TRBV5-1 and TRBJ2-7; 13 positions match TRBD2. Per germline, CDR1 SGHRS and CDR2 YFSETQ. The junction had 8 bases not matched to a gene; V was cut back by 3 bases and J by 5 bases. This CDR3 contains 16 residues. The CDR3 protein is CASSSFGLAGDNEQYF. CDR3 DNA sequence: TGCGCCAGCAGCTCCTTTGGACTAGCGGGAGATAACGAGCAGTACTTC.

V usage is TRBV10-3 and J usage is TRBJ2-7, with 8 bases lining up with TRBD2. The CDR3 has 13 amino acids. Germline V gene lookup returns CDR1 ENHRY and CDR2 SYGVKD. The V gene end was trimmed by 10 bases and the J gene end by 2 bases; junction bases not matched to a gene: 7. CDR3: CATHRGGPYEQYF. The DNA of the CDR3 is TGTGCCACCCACCGGGGGGGACCCTACGAGCAGTACTTC.

The chain is built from TRBV5-6 and TRBJ1-3; D gene unclear. Trimming cost V 0 bases and J 0 bases, with 4 bases left between them. Germline values: CDR1 SGHDT, CDR2 YYEEEE. The CDR3 is 14 residues long. CDR3 sequence (DNA): TGTGCCAGCAGCTTGGACGTCTCTGGAAACACCATATATTTT. This gives the protein CASSLDVSGNTIYF.

This clone was observed once. This rearrangement joins TRBV9 to TRBJ2-2, with TRBD2 matching over 14 bases. Germline assignment: CDR1 SGDLS and CDR2 YYNGEE. Trimming at V came to 4 bases and at J to 6 bases, leaving 5 bases not matched to a gene. The CDR3 has 16 residues. The CDR3 region has the DNA TGTGCCAGCAGCCTGAAGGGACTAGCGGGGGCCGGGGAGCTGTTTTTT. Protein product: CASSLKGLAGAGELFF.

The chain is built from TRBV28 and TRBJ2-1; D possibly matches TRBD1 or TRBD2 (5 bases each). Germline assignment: CDR1 MDHEN and CDR2 SYDVKM. There are 17 residues in the CDR3. Deletions cut 8 bases from V and 0 bases from J, with 20 bases between. The CDR3 region is CASPPGLVSSSYNEQFF. Written as DNA, the CDR3 is TGTGCCAGCCCCCCGGGGCTAGTTTCGAGCTCCTACAATGAGCAGTTCTTC.

The gene calls are TRBV27 and TRBJ2-1, with a tentative D call TRBD2 (6 bases). V was pared by 0 bases and J by 8 bases, with 14 bases between. The CDR3 sequence is 15 residues long. Germline V CDR1 and CDR2: MNHEY, SMNVEV (reference sequence). The CDR3 DNA is TGTGCCAGCAGTTTATCCGGGACTCCGTGGGATGAGCAGTTCTTC. This encodes CASSLSGTPWDEQFF.

The chain couples TRBV19 to TRBJ1-1; TRBD1 might be the D (5 bases). V was shortened by 3 bases and J by 5 bases, with 10 bases between the two germline ends. Germline assignment: CDR1 LNHDA and CDR2 SQIVND (reference sequence). The CDR3 length is 13 residues. The chain's CDR3 is CASSMGQRTEAFF. The CDR3 region has the DNA TGTGCCAGTAGTATGGGGCAACGGACTGAAGCTTTCTTT.

The CDR3 DNA follows: TGTGCCAGTAGTATCTCACAGGGGACGGAGCTGTTTTTT. This sequence encodes CASSISQGTELFF. This chain links TRBV19 with TRBJ2-2; 7 bases line up with TRBD1. The V gene end was trimmed by 3 bases and the J gene end by 10 bases; junction bases not matched to a gene: 5. Per the germline V gene, CDR1 is LNHDA and CDR2 is SQIVND (reference sequence). The CDR3 contains 13 residues.

The CDR3 loop reads CASTLAATYEQYF. The DNA for the CDR3 is TGTGCCAGCACACTAGCGGCTACCTACGAGCAGTACTTC. This rearrangement joins TRBV6-5 to TRBJ2-7; 8 nucleotides align to TRBD2. CDR1 is MNHEY, CDR2 SVGAGI, per germline. The CDR3 totals 13 residues. The junction had 4 bases not matched to a gene; V was cut back by 7 bases and J by 2 bases.

The V call is TRBV27, the J call TRBJ2-5; no firm D call. CDR1 and CDR2 (germline): MNHEY, SMNVEV (reference sequence). V lost 3 bases and J 3 bases, leaving 8 bases between the germline ends. The CDR3 spans 13 residues. The CDR3 protein is CASSFSQKETQYF. In DNA form, the CDR3 reads TGTGCCAGCAGTTTCTCCCAGAAAGAGACCCAGTACTTC.

This chain connects TRBV2 to TRBJ1-1; D remains ambiguous. This CDR3 contains 14 residues. Deletions cut 5 bases from V and 0 bases from J, with 10 bases between. Germline CDR1 is SNHLY and CDR2 is FYNNEI. The CDR3 loop reads CASSSFVMNTEAFF. DNA of the CDR3: TGTGCCAGCAGTTCGTTCGTCATGAACACTGAAGCTTTCTTT.

This clone was counted a single time. This specimen includes other DNA sequences encoding the same CDR3. V is TRBV28 and J is TRBJ2-7, with 7 nucleotides matching TRBD2. The CDR3 extends over 14 amino acids. CDR1 is MDHEN and CDR2 is SYDVKM in the germline V gene. J lost 1 base, V lost 3 bases, and 3 bases had no gene match. The DNA for the CDR3 is TGTGCCAGCAGTTTGGGGGGGTTATCCTACGAGCAGTACTTC. As protein: CASSLGGLSYEQYF.

The chain couples TRBV30 to TRBJ1-5; D unclear. The germline gives CDR1 GTSNPN, CDR2 SVGIG (reference sequence). The CDR3 is 15 amino acids. V was shortened by 1 base and J by 2 bases, with 12 bases between the two germline ends. CDR3 sequence reads: CAWSGTLVGNQPQHF. In DNA, the CDR3 is TGTGCCTGGAGTGGCACTCTAGTGGGCAATCAGCCCCAGCATTTT.

V and J are TRBV19 and TRBJ2-2; 7 bases align to TRBD1. Germline values: CDR1 LNHDA, CDR2 SQIVND (reference sequence). V shed 10 bases, J shed 2 bases, and the junction held 10 bases outside the gene matches. The CDR3 consists of 15 residues. CDR3 protein: CAKIRTGRNTGELFF. CDR3 nucleotide sequence: TGTGCCAAGATCAGGACAGGACGTAACACCGGGGAGCTGTTTTTT.

The V call is TRBV27, the J call TRBJ1-2, with TRBD1 identical over 7 bases. Germline lookup yields CDR1 MNHEY and CDR2 SMNVEV (reference sequence). This CDR3 comprises 14 residues. The V gene end was trimmed by 4 bases and the J gene end by 4 bases; junction bases not matched to a gene: 6. DNA of the CDR3: TGTGCCAGCAGTTCCCAAGGGGACAGCTATGGCTACACCTTC. Translating it yields CASSSQGDSYGYTF.

V and J are TRBV14 and TRBJ1-1, with D maybe TRBD1 (6 bases). V was pared by 4 bases and J by 4 bases, with 13 bases between. The germline gives CDR1 SGHDN, CDR2 FVKESK. CDR3 size: 14 residues. This CDR3 reads CASSPRGFATEAFF. The CDR3 DNA reads as TGTGCCAGCAGCCCGAGGGGGTTTGCCACTGAAGCTTTCTTT.

This clone appeared a single time. The chain carries TRBV7-2 and TRBJ1-2; tentatively, D is TRBD1 (5 bases). With 7 bases removed from V and 7 bases from J, the gap between germline ends came to 16 bases. The CDR3 has 13 residues. Germline V CDR1 and CDR2: SGHTA, FQGNSA. Here the CDR3 reads CASTPQGDSGYTF. CDR3 nucleotide sequence: TGTGCCAGCACCCCTCAGGGTGACTCTGGCTACACCTTC.